This T cell receptor (beta chain) was captured by sequencing in a study of beta chain features in type 1 diabetes. Since all of the isolated RNA was reverse transcribed, expressed TCRB transcripts were what got sequenced. Clones were read by immunoSEQ multiplex PCR, and TCRdb kept only the in-frame ones, dropping some. The data hold 630,000 or so clones, with roughly 13% observed a single time. Note on this clone: The antigen is unknown.

Findings of the study overall: There was a moderate but significant shortening of TCRB CDR3s in all four CD4+ subsets of Type 1 diabetes patients. Patients' naive, central memory and regulatory TCRB repertoires appeared more alike than those of healthy donors.

Cells sorted by CD45RO/CCR7/CD25/CD127/CD95/CD27 comprised CD4+ naive, central memory, regulatory and stem cell-like memory cells. Sort purity for all populations was recorded as exceeding 98%. The CDR3 is 15 amino acids. The ends lost 9 bases at V and 2 bases at J; junction bases unmatched: 10. Germline CDR1 reads SGHRS; CDR2 reads YFSETQ. The TCR sequence derives from a man in his late teens or twenties with type 1 diabetes. Sequenced: naive CD4+ T cells from blood. This chain links TRBV5-1 with TRBJ2-1, with 8 nucleotides matching TRBD2. DNA for the CDR3: TGCGCCACCTCACCCGAAGCGGGGGCCTACAATGAGCAGTTCTTC. Its protein product is CATSPEAGAYNEQFF.